Shown below are 11 T cell receptor beta chains from a single sample sequenced in a study of T cell changes during pregnancy in multiple sclerosis. Only in-frame clones appear in the TCRdb table, and some are missing; sequencing was by immunoSEQ multiplex PCR. Of approximately 44,000 clones detected, over 85% appear once; the ten largest clones hold roughly 0.7%. This specimen was CD4+ T cells from peripheral blood mononuclear cells, taken in the first trimester of pregnancy. These TCRs come from a female donor with multiple sclerosis, enrolled in a pregnancy study.

The rearrangement uses TRBV5-6 and TRBJ1-2; tentatively, D is TRBD1 (6 bases). Trimming pared 3 bases from V and 8 bases from J, leaving 20 bases between. This CDR3 has 15 amino acids. Germline V lookup: CDR1 SGHDT, CDR2 YYEEEE. CDR3 residues: CASSSPRGARQGYTF. The CDR3 bases are TGTGCCAGCAGCTCCCCCAGGGGTGCCAGGCAGGGCTACACCTTC.

The chain employs TRBV30 and TRBJ2-1, with TRBD2 matching over 9 bases. Germline CDR1 and CDR2: GTSNPN and SVGIG (reference sequence). The CDR3 covers 15 residues. V trimming: 2 bases; J trimming: 6 bases; junction bases outside the gene matches: 8. The CDR3 sequence is CAWSILAGYLNEQFF. The CDR3 DNA is TGTGCCTGGAGTATTCTAGCGGGGTACCTCAATGAGCAGTTCTTC.

The CDR3 nucleotides read TGTGCCTGGAGTATCCACAGGGCCGGAAACACCATATATTTT. Translation: CAWSIHRAGNTIYF. The chain recombines TRBV30 with TRBJ1-3; weak D call: TRBD1 (6 bases). The CDR3 totals 14 residues. Trimming left V 2 bases short and J 4 bases short, with 12 bases between. CDR1 and CDR2 (germline): GTSNPN, SVGIG (reference sequence).

The chain recombines TRBV4-2 with TRBJ2-1; the match to TRBD2 covers 12 bases. Germline loops: CDR1 LGHNA, CDR2 YNFKEQ. This CDR3 is built from 16 residues. Trimming removed 4 bases from V and 4 bases from J; junction bases left unmatched: 5. The CDR3 here is CASSPRLAGVYNEQFF. The DNA of the CDR3 is TGTGCCAGCAGCCCACGACTAGCGGGAGTGTACAATGAGCAGTTCTTC.

The CDR3 loop reads CASSPSDTPGLGFADTQYF. CDR3 nucleotides: TGTGCCAGCAGTCCCTCTGACACTCCGGGACTAGGTTTCGCAGATACGCAGTATTTT. The chain joins TRBV28 to TRBJ2-3; 8 bases map to TRBD2. The germline gives CDR1 MDHEN, CDR2 SYDVKM. The CDR3 covers 19 residues. Trimming at V came to 5 bases and at J to 4 bases, leaving 20 bases not matched to a gene. Based on the CDR3 plus reference TRBV28 and TRBJ2-3, the full variable domain is DVKVTQSSRYLVKRTGEKVFLECVQDMDHENMFWYRQDPGLGLRLIYFSYDVKMKEKGDIPEGYSVSREKKERFSLILESASTNQTSMYLCASSPSDTPGLGFADTQYFGPGTRLTVL.

The CDR3 reads CASSQGATEAFF. CDR3 DNA: TGCGCCAGCAGCCAAGGCGCCACTGAAGCTTTCTTT. The gene calls are TRBV4-1 and TRBJ1-1; D is unclear. Germline V gives CDR1 MGHRA, CDR2 YSYEKL. This CDR3 is 12 amino acids long. V was shortened by 1 base and J by 4 bases, with 4 bases between the two germline ends.

V and J are TRBV9 and TRBJ2-1; D possibly corresponds to TRBD1 (5 bases). CDR1 and CDR2 from the germline V gene are SGDLS and YYNGEE. Trimming pared 3 bases from V and 8 bases from J, leaving 12 bases between. The CDR3 length is 13 residues. Written as DNA, the CDR3 is TGTGCCAGCAGCGAGGGGTTAGAATATGAGCAGTTCTTC. It encodes CASSEGLEYEQFF. Variable domain in full (rest from reference TRBV9 and TRBJ2-1): DSGVTQTPKHLITATGQRVTLRCSPRSGDLSVYWYQQSLDQGLQFLIQYYNGEERAKGNILERFSAQQFPDLHSELNLSSLELGDSALYFCASSEGLEYEQFFGPGTRLTVL.

The chain employs TRBV15 and TRBJ2-1, with TRBD1 matching over 9 bases. This CDR3 spans 15 amino acids. Germline V gene data show CDR1 as LNHNV and CDR2 as YYDKDF (reference sequence). V lost 0 bases and J lost 8; bases outside the gene matches: 5. DNA of the CDR3: TGTGCCACCAGCAGAGATCCGGGACAGGGTTATGAGCAGTTCTTC. This translates into CATSRDPGQGYEQFF.

This clone has only one observation. The chain joins TRBV4-3 to TRBJ1-6; maybe TRBD1 (5 bases). Germline values: CDR1 LGHNA, CDR2 YSLEER. Trimming cost V 0 bases and J 7 bases, with 16 bases left between them. CDR3 length: 17 amino acids. The CDR3 sequence: CASSQDPAGWGNSPLHF. CDR3 sequence (DNA): TGCGCCAGCAGCCAAGATCCGGCAGGATGGGGCAATTCACCCCTCCACTTT.

This chain connects TRBV7-8 to TRBJ2-7; 7 bases align to TRBD1. Per germline, CDR1 SGHVS and CDR2 FQNEAQ. J was trimmed by 3 bases and V by 5 bases; bases with no gene match: 4. This CDR3 is built from 13 residues. The chain's CDR3 is CASSIGQDYEQYF. In DNA form, the CDR3 reads TGTGCCAGCAGCATCGGACAGGACTACGAGCAGTACTTC.

The chain is built from TRBV6-5 and TRBJ1-5; D is perhaps TRBD1 (5 bases). Germline-derived CDR1 and CDR2 are MNHEY and SVGAGI. V lost 0 bases, J lost 4 bases, and 10 bases lay in between. CDR3 length: 15 residues. The CDR3 DNA reads as TGTGCCAGCAGTTACTCGTCGGGGGGAAATCAGCCCCAGCATTTT. Protein product: CASSYSSGGNQPQHF.